These 30 T cell receptor beta chains were all obtained from the same sample, sequenced in a study of shared clonotypes between healthy human individuals. As defined, naive CD8 cells were CD45RO-negative and positively selected for CCR7, with terminally differentiated effector memory CD45RA+ cells excluded. Clones were read by immunoSEQ multiplex PCR, and TCRdb kept only the in-frame ones, dropping some. Of roughly 770,000 clones in the sample, about 96% are singletons; the top ten hold around 0.25%. Sequencing used naive CD8+ T cells sorted from blood. These TCRs come from a man younger than 45 in good health.

The chain is built from TRBV7-8 and TRBJ2-7, with a weak D call TRBD2 (6 bases). V was trimmed by 0 bases and J by 6 bases, leaving 6 bases between them. The CDR3 totals 12 residues. Per germline, CDR1 SGHVS and CDR2 FQNEAQ. CDR3 sequence: CASSLAGGEQYF. In DNA, the CDR3 is TGTGCCAGCAGCTTAGCGGGGGGCGAGCAGTACTTC. Full variable domain (missing parts from reference TRBV7-8 and TRBJ2-7): GAGVSQSPRYKVAKRGQDVALRCDPISGHVSLFWYQQALGQGPEFLTYFQNEAQLDKSGLPSDRFFAERPEGSVSTLKIQRTQQEDSAVYLCASSLAGGEQYFGPGTRLTVT.

V is TRBV9 and J is TRBJ2-3; D is uncertain. The CDR3 loop spans 13 amino acids. Germline CDR1 reads SGDLS; CDR2 reads YYNGEE. Trimming removed 0 bases at V and 2 bases at J, with 4 bases between. For the CDR3, the DNA is TGTGCCAGCAGCGTAGCCGTCACAGATACGCAGTATTTT. The encoded protein is CASSVAVTDTQYF.

This clone was found once. The chain uses TRBV9 and TRBJ1-1; D call uncertain. Per germline, CDR1 SGDLS and CDR2 YYNGEE. Deletions cut 7 bases from V and 4 bases from J, with 8 bases between. The CDR3 has 11 residues. CDR3 region: CASGRGTEAFF. Here the CDR3 DNA reads TGTGCCAGCGGGCGAGGCACTGAAGCTTTCTTT.

This chain links TRBV7-4 with TRBJ2-3, with unresolved D. This CDR3 is built from 13 residues. The germline V gene has CDR1 SGHVT and CDR2 SQSDAQ. V lost 0 bases and J lost 6, with 7 bases in between. The CDR3 DNA is TGTGCCAGCAGCTTAGCGACCGCGGATACGCAGTATTTT. It is translated as CASSLATADTQYF.

This chain connects TRBV28 to TRBJ1-5, with 7 bases that match TRBD1. V was clipped by 4 bases and J by 0 bases; unmatched bases: 3. CDR3 size: 15 residues. The germline V gene has CDR1 MDHEN and CDR2 SYDVKM. DNA of the CDR3: TGTGCCAGCAGTTATGAGGGGGCTAGCAATCAGCCCCAGCATTTT. Amino acids: CASSYEGASNQPQHF.

This chain joins TRBV7-9 and TRBJ1-4; weak D call: TRBD1 (5 bases). The V end was cut by 11 bases, the J end by 8 bases, with 9 bases between. CDR1 is SEHNR, CDR2 FQNEAQ, per germline (reference sequence). The CDR3 sequence is 10 residues long. CDR3 DNA sequence: TGTGCCTGCGGGGACGAAAAACTGTTTTTT. It specifies CACGDEKLFF.

The CDR3 spells CAWRDRGSGNTIYF. For the CDR3, the DNA is TGTGCCTGGAGGGACAGGGGATCCGGAAACACCATATATTTT. V is TRBV30 and J is TRBJ1-3; 9 nucleotides line up with TRBD1. CDR3 length: 14 residues. CDR1 and CDR2 from the germline V gene are GTSNPN and SVGIG (reference sequence). V was pared by 3 bases and J by 4 bases, with 4 bases of the junction left unmatched.

The V call is TRBV4-1, the J call TRBJ2-7; tentatively, D is TRBD2 (6 bases). Between the trimmed V and J ends, which lost 2 bases and 1 base, there was a span of 12 bases. The germline CDR1 and CDR2 sequences are MGHRA and YSYEKL. The length of the CDR3 is 15 residues. The CDR3 region is CASSQRIRGSYEQYF. As DNA, the CDR3 is TGCGCCAGCAGCCAAAGGATTCGGGGGTCCTACGAGCAGTACTTC.

This clone was counted a single time. The sample has other DNA sequences that encode this CDR3 too. V and J are TRBV19 and TRBJ2-1, with 8 bases aligning to TRBD2. Germline V gives CDR1 LNHDA, CDR2 SQIVND (reference sequence). The V and J ends lost 3 bases and 3 bases, in that order; junction bases with no gene match: 1. The CDR3 runs to 14 residues. Written as DNA, the CDR3 is TGTGCCAGTAGTATCAGCGGGAGCTACAATGAGCAGTTCTTC. Translated: CASSISGSYNEQFF.

Comments on this clone: Other DNA sequences in this sample translate to the same CDR3. The chain uses TRBV5-6 and TRBJ2-7; 9 nucleotides align to TRBD1. This CDR3 comprises 14 residues. J lost 3 bases, V lost 3 bases, and 4 bases had no gene match. CDR1 SGHDT and CDR2 YYEEEE come from the germline V gene. The CDR3 spells CASSYGTGNYEQYF. The CDR3 nucleotides read TGTGCCAGCAGCTACGGGACAGGGAACTACGAGCAGTACTTC. The full variable domain, with the rest looked up from reference TRBV5-6 and TRBJ2-7, is DAGVTQSPTHLIKTRGQQVTLRCSPKSGHDTVSWYQQALGQGPQFIFQYYEEEERQRGNFPDRFSGHQFPNYSSELNVNALLLGDSALYLCASSYGTGNYEQYFGPGTRLTVT.

The chain is built from TRBV13 and TRBJ2-1; 12 positions agree with TRBD2. V gave up 6 bases and J gave up 4 bases; unmatched junction bases: 4. The germline V gene encodes CDR1 PRHDT and CDR2 FYEKMQ (reference sequence). This CDR3 is 15 amino acids long. CDR3 sequence (DNA): TGTGCCAGCAGTCAGACTAGCGGGGGATACAATGAGCAGTTCTTC. Protein sequence: CASSQTSGGYNEQFF.

The chain couples TRBV7-2 to TRBJ2-1, with D perhaps TRBD1 (6 bases). Germline values: CDR1 SGHTA, CDR2 FQGNSA. V lost 4 bases, J lost 12 bases, and 13 bases lay in between. This CDR3 has 12 residues. The CDR3 reads CASSSQGWGQFF. The CDR3 coding sequence is TGTGCCAGCAGCTCTCAGGGGTGGGGGCAGTTCTTC.

The chain carries TRBV13 and TRBJ2-7; D remains ambiguous. The CDR3 is 13 amino acids. V lost 5 bases to trimming and J lost 4 bases, with 12 bases between them. Germline V lookup: CDR1 PRHDT, CDR2 FYEKMQ (reference sequence). CDR3 sequence (DNA): TGTGCCAGCAGCCCGGGCCCCGGATACGAGCAGTACTTC. Protein product: CASSPGPGYEQYF.

The J gene is TRBJ2-1, the V gene TRBV6-5; possible D gene TRBD2, 5 bases. This CDR3 contains 14 residues. CDR1 is MNHEY, CDR2 SVGAGI, per germline. V gave up 4 bases and J gave up 1 base, with 8 bases separating them. CDR3 residues: CASSSTTSYNEQFF. The CDR3 DNA reads as TGTGCCAGCAGTTCGACTACTTCCTACAATGAGCAGTTCTTC.

The DNA of the CDR3 is TGTGCCAGCAGCCAAACCCGGGACAGGGACGGTATTATCTCTGAAGCTTTCTTT. Protein product: CASSQTRDRDGIISEAFF. The genes are TRBV13 and TRBJ1-1; 9 nucleotides line up with TRBD1. The V segment lost 5 bases and the J segment 6 bases; nucleotides outside the gene matches: 19. CDR1 is PRHDT and CDR2 is FYEKMQ in the germline V gene (reference sequence). This CDR3 has 18 residues.

The V call is TRBV2, the J call TRBJ2-3; D is tentatively TRBD1 or TRBD2 (6 bases each). The V and J ends lost 7 bases and 2 bases respectively, with 13 bases between them. Germline-derived CDR1 and CDR2 are SNHLY and FYNNEI. The CDR3 length is 14 residues. The chain's CDR3 is CASMGGQFTDTQYF. CDR3 nucleotides: TGTGCCAGCATGGGGGGACAATTCACAGATACGCAGTATTTT.

This chain uses TRBV27 with TRBJ2-1, with TRBD1 as a possible D gene (6 bases). The germline V gene has CDR1 MNHEY and CDR2 SMNVEV (reference sequence). CDR3 length: 15 amino acids. V shed 7 bases and J shed 7 bases, with 20 bases lying between them. The CDR3 sequence is CASKGDNFPDNEQFF. In DNA form, the CDR3 reads TGTGCCAGCAAAGGGGACAACTTCCCCGATAATGAGCAGTTCTTC.

The chain recombines TRBV6-5 with TRBJ2-2; the D gene is possibly TRBD1 (5 bases). Germline V gene data show CDR1 as MNHEY and CDR2 as SVGAGI. CDR3 size: 13 residues. V was trimmed by 5 bases and J by 8 bases, leaving 12 bases between them. CDR3 bases: TGTGCCAGCAGTAGGGGCCCTACAGGGGAGCTGTTTTTT. This codes for CASSRGPTGELFF.

This clone appeared a single time. This chain connects TRBV29-1 to TRBJ1-1; no reliable D call. Germline V CDR1 and CDR2: SQVTM, ANQGSEA. Trimming shortened V by 1 base and J by 7 bases, and 13 bases separated the two germline ends. This CDR3 is built from 13 residues. The CDR3, as DNA: TGCAGCGTTGAAGCACCCGGGTTTTATGAAGCTTTCTTT. Translating it yields CSVEAPGFYEAFF.

The chain uses TRBV11-2 and TRBJ1-2; the match to TRBD1 covers 12 bases. Germline lookup yields CDR1 SGHAT and CDR2 FQNNGV. The CDR3 has 16 residues. The V gene end was trimmed by 5 bases and the J gene end by 3 bases; junction bases not matched to a gene: 7. Here the CDR3 reads CASSAGGQGADYGYTF. The CDR3 DNA is TGTGCCAGCAGCGCAGGGGGACAGGGGGCAGACTATGGCTACACCTTC.

CDR3 DNA: TGCAGCGCTCGTCGAGCGGGAGGGCCGCAGGAGCAGTACTTC. Its translation is CSARRAGGPQEQYF. The genes are TRBV29-1 and TRBJ2-7; 10 nucleotides align to TRBD2. Germline V gene lookup returns CDR1 SQVTM and CDR2 ANQGSEA. The CDR3 spans 14 residues. The V segment lost 7 bases and the J segment 7 bases; nucleotides outside the gene matches: 13.

The chain uses TRBV29-1 and TRBJ1-5; D uncertain. This CDR3 contains 13 residues. Germline V gene lookup returns CDR1 SQVTM and CDR2 ANQGSEA. V was trimmed by 4 bases and J by 5 bases, leaving 12 bases between them. DNA of the CDR3: TGCAGCGTTGCTTCGGGAGACGATCAGCCCCAGCATTTT. The encoded protein is CSVASGDDQPQHF.

V and J are TRBV4-3 and TRBJ2-1; tentatively, D is TRBD1 (7 bases). Germline CDR1 and CDR2: LGHNA and YSLEER. Trimming stripped 4 bases from V and 8 bases from J, with 21 bases between. The CDR3 contains 16 residues. CDR3 region: CASSLDFRGTGDEQFF. The CDR3 DNA follows: TGCGCCAGCAGCCTTGATTTCAGGGGGACTGGGGATGAGCAGTTCTTC.

The V call is TRBV10-3, the J call TRBJ2-5; D may be TRBD1 (5 bases). The ends were cut back, 6 bases at V and 4 bases at J, with 15 bases in the middle. CDR1 and CDR2 (germline): ENHRY, SYGVKD. The CDR3 covers 14 residues. The CDR3 here is CAISGNQGGETQYF. CDR3 DNA sequence: TGTGCCATCAGCGGTAATCAGGGTGGAGAGACCCAGTACTTC.

This sequence joins TRBV4-3 and TRBJ2-7, with 8 bases identical to TRBD1. Germline V lookup: CDR1 LGHNA, CDR2 YSLEER. After removal of 4 bases from V and 3 bases from J, the junction contained 5 bases not matched to a gene. The length of the CDR3 is 14 residues. This chain's CDR3 is CASSPGQGHYEQYF. The CDR3 DNA reads as TGCGCCAGCAGCCCCGGACAGGGCCACTACGAGCAGTACTTC.

The chain joins TRBV27 to TRBJ2-7, with 9 nucleotides matching TRBD2. The V and J ends lost 4 bases and 5 bases, in that order; junction bases with no gene match: 12. The germline CDR1 and CDR2 sequences are MNHEY and SMNVEV (reference sequence). The CDR3 sequence is 16 residues long. CDR3 sequence (DNA): TGTGCCAGCAGTTCTCCCCTGGGACTAGCAATCCACGAGCAGTACTTC. Its protein is CASSSPLGLAIHEQYF.

The chain combines TRBV29-1 with TRBJ2-3, with D perhaps TRBD1 (8 bases). Germline-derived CDR1 and CDR2 are SQVTM and ANQGSEA. The CDR3 totals 15 residues. Trimming took off 5 bases at V and 8 bases at J, with 23 bases between the two ends. The CDR3 here is CSVRGRYRGEGTQYF. CDR3 in DNA: TGCAGCGTTCGCGGAAGATACAGGGGGGAGGGTACGCAGTATTTT.

This sequence joins TRBV23-1 and TRBJ1-1, with 8 bases that match TRBD1. TRBV23-1 is an open reading frame, and its role is uncertain. The CDR3 sequence is 15 residues long. The J segment lost 1 base and the V segment lost 2 bases, leaving 3 bases of the junction unmatched. CDR3 nucleotide sequence: TGCGCCAGCAGTCAAGGGGACAGGTCGAACACTGAAGCTTTCTTT. Its translation: CASSQGDRSNTEAFF.

The chain is built from TRBV7-8 and TRBJ1-2; 9 bases match TRBD1. Trimming cost V 3 bases and J 8 bases; bases outside gene matches: 19. Germline loops: CDR1 SGHVS, CDR2 FQNEAQ. The CDR3 has 18 residues. CDR3 in DNA: TGTGCCAGCAGCTTTCCGGGACAGGGACCTTCTGGGTGGGGCGGCTACACCTTC. Its protein is CASSFPGQGPSGWGGYTF.

The genes are TRBV2 and TRBJ1-5; D is uncertain. The CDR3 spans 18 residues. The ends were cut back, 2 bases at V and 1 base at J, with 18 bases in the middle. Germline CDR1 is SNHLY and CDR2 is FYNNEI. In DNA form, the CDR3 reads TGTGCCAGCAGTGAATCGGCCCTGAACTGGGTCAGCAATCAGCCCCAGCATTTT. Amino acid sequence: CASSESALNWVSNQPQHF.